A selection of T cell receptor beta chains follows, all from one sample in a study of identical twins. In TCRdb, the 5' RACE reads were re-called with MiXCR into one record per CDR3 protein. This table has roughly 770,000 distinct CDR3 sequences, 15% to 20% appearing once. This same sample was also part of a study on T cells expressing NK-cell markers.

Sequenced: PBMCs. Source of these receptors: a woman under 30 in good health. CDR3s include the opening cysteine and the closing phenylalanine or tryptophan. A D gene is named only where the DNA matches it firmly. For some rows the clone size is stated as once, few or many, or as a class when expanded; others skip it.

J gene	clone size	CDR3 length	V gene	D gene	CDR3 protein	CDR3 DNA
TRBJ2-1	NA	17	TRBV5-1	NA	CASSLEFTARSYNEQFF	TGCGCCAGCAGCTTGGAATTTACTGCCAGGTCCTACAATGAGCAGTTCTTC
TRBJ2-1	few	16	TRBV6-1	TRBD2	CASNVGGGRAYNEQFF	TGTGCCAGCAATGTCGGGGGCGGGAGGGCCTACAATGAGCAGTTCTTC
TRBJ2-2	NA	14	TRBV12-3/TRBV12-4	NA	CASRLGRAAGELFF	TGTGCCAGCAGACTCGGGCGGGCGGCCGGGGAGCTGTTTTTT
TRBJ1-1	few	15	TRBV6-1	TRBD1	CASSGSRGLNTEAFF	TGTGCCAGCAGTGGAAGCAGGGGGCTGAACACTGAAGCTTTCTTT
TRBJ2-7	NA	15	TRBV5-1	NA	CASSLGDRFIYEQYF	TGCGCCAGCAGCTTGGGAGACAGATTCATTTACGAGCAGTACTTC
TRBJ1-2	NA	15	TRBV4-1	TRBD1	CASSQDGTGDYGYTF	TGCGCCAGCAGCCAAGATGGGACAGGCGACTATGGCTACACCTTC
TRBJ1-6	few	17	TRBV12-3/TRBV12-4	NA	CASSHTPGLSYNSPLHF	TGTGCCAGCAGCCACACGCCAGGGCTCTCCTATAATTCACCCCTCCACTTT
TRBJ1-3	few	17	TRBV11-2	NA	CASSLDRAGLPGNTIYF	TGTGCCAGCAGCTTAGATCGGGCAGGGCTCCCTGGAAACACCATATATTTT
TRBJ2-3	many	11	TRBV12-3/TRBV12-4	NA	CASSFKDTQYF	TGTGCCAGCAGTTTCAAAGATACGCAGTATTTT
TRBJ2-2	few	14	TRBV12-3/TRBV12-4	NA	CASRRSGDTGELFF	TGTGCCAGCAGGCGCAGTGGAGACACCGGGGAGCTGTTTTTT
TRBJ1-1	NA	16	TRBV27	NA	CASSLGLLGARAEAFF	TGTGCCAGCAGTTTAGGATTGCTGGGGGCGCGAGCTGAAGCTTTCTTT
TRBJ2-7	NA	14	TRBV29-1	NA	CSVVPTELSYEQYF	TGCAGCGTTGTTCCGACAGAGCTCTCCTACGAGCAGTACTTC
TRBJ1-5	few	14	TRBV12-3/TRBV12-4	NA	CASSLGTDFQPQHF	TGTGCCAGCAGTTTAGGGACGGATTTTCAACCCCAGCATTTT
TRBJ1-1	few	15	TRBV20-1	TRBD1	CSARAPGQINTEAFF	TGCAGTGCTAGAGCACCGGGACAGATCAACACTGAAGCTTTCTTT
TRBJ2-7	NA	16	TRBV5-1	TRBD1	CASSLTRQGRSYEQYF	TGCGCCAGCAGCTTGACACGACAGGGTCGCTCCTACGAGCAGTACTTC
TRBJ2-3	NA	19	TRBV4-2	TRBD2	CASSQRLAGGALYTDTQYF	TGTGCCAGCAGCCAAAGACTAGCGGGGGGTGCCTTATACACAGATACGCAGTATTTT
TRBJ2-3	NA	16	TRBV11-2	TRBD1	CASSGDRGVLSDTQYF	TGTGCCAGCAGCGGAGACAGGGGGGTGTTGTCAGATACGCAGTATTTT
TRBJ2-3	few	18	TRBV10-3	TRBD2	CAISEPRTSGGYTDTQYF	TGTGCCATCAGTGAACCTCGGACTAGCGGGGGATACACAGATACGCAGTATTTT
TRBJ2-7	NA	15	TRBV9	TRBD2	CASSAQREGTYEQYF	TGTGCCAGCAGCGCCCAGCGGGAAGGGACCTACGAGCAGTACTTC
TRBJ2-7	few	15	TRBV5-1	TRBD1	CASSFPGQGRYEQYF	TGCGCCAGCAGCTTCCCGGGACAGGGAAGGTACGAGCAGTACTTC
TRBJ2-3	few	14	TRBV10-3	NA	CAISGSGRTDTQYF	TGTGCCATCAGTGGGTCAGGGAGGACAGATACGCAGTATTTT
TRBJ2-3	few	14	TRBV5-5	TRBD2	CASSWGLRADTQYF	TGTGCCAGCAGCTGGGGACTACGGGCGGATACGCAGTATTTT
TRBJ2-2	few	15	TRBV7-9	TRBD2	CASSLASGEGGELFF	TGTGCCAGCAGCTTGGCTAGCGGAGAAGGCGGGGAGCTGTTTTTT
TRBJ2-7	few	13	TRBV20-1	NA	CSARRGLSYEQYF	TGCAGTGCTAGGCGGGGCCTCTCCTACGAGCAGTACTTC
TRBJ2-7	many	13	TRBV12-3/TRBV12-4	NA	CASSLAQAYEQYF	TGTGCCAGCAGTTTAGCGCAAGCCTACGAGCAGTACTTC
TRBJ1-2	few	14	TRBV7-9	NA	CASSLGSDFYGYTF	TGTGCCAGCAGCTTGGGCTCCGATTTCTATGGCTACACCTTC
TRBJ2-1	NA	14	TRBV6-1	TRBD2	CASSTTSGHNEQFF	TGTGCCAGCAGCACGACTAGCGGGCACAATGAGCAGTTCTTC
TRBJ2-2	NA	15	TRBV3-1	NA	CASSQDGTPTGELFF	TGTGCCAGCAGCCAAGACGGGACACCGACCGGGGAGCTGTTTTTT